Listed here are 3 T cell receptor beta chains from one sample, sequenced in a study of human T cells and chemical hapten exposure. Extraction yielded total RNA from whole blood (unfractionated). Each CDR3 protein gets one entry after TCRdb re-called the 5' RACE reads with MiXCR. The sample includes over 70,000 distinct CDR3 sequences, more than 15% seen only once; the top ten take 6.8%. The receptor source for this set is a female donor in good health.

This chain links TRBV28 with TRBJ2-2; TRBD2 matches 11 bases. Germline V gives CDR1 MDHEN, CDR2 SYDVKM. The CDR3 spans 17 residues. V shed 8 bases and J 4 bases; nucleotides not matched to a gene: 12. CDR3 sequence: CASVGLAGGRSTGELFF. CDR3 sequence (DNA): TGTGCCAGCGTTGGGCTAGCGGGAGGTAGAAGCACCGGGGAGCTGTTTTTT. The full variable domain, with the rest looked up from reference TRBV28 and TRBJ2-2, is DVKVTQSSRYLVKRTGEKVFLECVQDMDHENMFWYRQDPGLGLRLIYFSYDVKMKEKGDIPEGYSVSREKKERFSLILESASTNQTSMYLCASVGLAGGRSTGELFFGEGSRLTVL.

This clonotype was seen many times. CDR3 sequence reads: CASRGGDLHHIYTQYF. As DNA, the CDR3 is TGTGCCAGCAGGGGAGGGGATCTCCACCACATATACACGCAGTATTTT. The rearrangement uses TRBV6-5 and TRBJ2-3, with 7 nucleotides matching TRBD2. The J segment lost 9 bases and the V segment lost 6 bases, leaving 18 bases of the junction unmatched. The CDR3 runs to 16 residues. Germline V lookup: CDR1 MNHEY, CDR2 SVGAGI.

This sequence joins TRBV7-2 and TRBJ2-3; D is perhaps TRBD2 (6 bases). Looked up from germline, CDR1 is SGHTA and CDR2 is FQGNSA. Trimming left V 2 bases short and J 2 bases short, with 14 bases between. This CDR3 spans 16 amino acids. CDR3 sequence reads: CASSLRGTSHTDTQYF. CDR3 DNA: TGTGCCAGCAGCTTACGCGGGACTTCTCACACAGATACGCAGTATTTT.